The sequence of this T cell receptor (beta chain) was determined in a study of blood T cell repertoires in COVID-19. Study as a whole: COVID-19 samples collected from the United States, Italy and Spain covered acute and convalescent phases.

Clones were read by immunoSEQ multiplex PCR, and TCRdb kept only the in-frame ones, dropping some. The sample consists of around 180,000 clones, about 86% of them appearing once. Trimming took 3 bases from V and 8 from J; bases not matched to a gene: 10. Germline V gene sequence: CDR1 SEHNR, CDR2 FQNEAQ (reference sequence). This CDR3 has 15 residues. Material: peripheral blood. The chain employs TRBV7-9 and TRBJ1-2; TRBD1 agrees at 9 bases. This clonotype was sampled from a woman in her twenties or thirties with active or convalescent COVID-19. The CDR3: CASSLPGQGILGYTF. In DNA, the CDR3 is TGTGCCAGCAGCTTGCCGGGACAGGGAATTTTGGGCTACACCTTC.